Below, 9 T cell receptor beta chains from the same sample are listed, as sequenced in a study of T cells in Graves' hyperthyroidism and ophthalmopathy. Using RNA transcripts as the source, TCR beta CDR3 regions were amplified. The TCR CDR3 was amplified in a first-round RT-PCR using the HTBI primer set. From the multiplex PCR reads, TCRdb called clonotypes with MiXCR, one entry per CDR3 protein. Of under 400,000 distinct CDR3 sequences listed, more than 11% are singletons. Material for sequencing was blood. The receptors stem from a woman aged 60-70 years with Graves' hyperthyroidism.

This clonotype was detected a few times. A read error may account for a junction end that differs from germline. The rearrangement joins TRBV5-1 to TRBJ2-2; D is unclear. The CDR3 runs to 13 residues. The germline gives CDR1 SGHRS, CDR2 YFSETQ. The CDR3 sequence is CAGRTQNTGELFF. CDR3 coding DNA: TGCGCCGGCAGGACCCAGAACACCGGGGAGCTGTTTTTT.

In this sample, this clonotype turned up many times. The chain recombines TRBV28 with TRBJ1-3; D ambiguous. Germline V gives CDR1 MDHEN, CDR2 SYDVKM. The CDR3 is made up of 15 amino acids. V was pared by 2 bases and J by 2 bases, with 10 bases between. The CDR3 DNA reads TGTGCCAGCAGTTTAAATTCGGGAGCTGGAAACACCATATATTTT. It is translated as CASSLNSGAGNTIYF.

The chain employs TRBV5-4 and TRBJ2-1; D is ambiguous. V lost 0 bases and J lost 4, with 11 bases in between. Per the germline V gene, CDR1 is SGHNT and CDR2 is YYREEE (reference sequence). This CDR3 has 15 amino acids. The CDR3 DNA reads as TGTGCCAGCAGCTTGGCCGGGCAGAAATACAATGAGCAGTTCTTC. It yields the protein CASSLAGQKYNEQFF.

The table lists this clonotype with many counts. This chain connects TRBV24-1 to TRBJ2-1, with 10 bases matching TRBD2. This CDR3 is built from 18 residues. Germline CDR1 reads KGHDR; CDR2 reads SFDVKD. J lost 0 bases, V lost 6 bases, and 10 bases had no gene match. The CDR3 DNA reads as TGTGCCACCAGTCAACCGGGACTAGCGATAAGCTCCTACAATGAGCAGTTCTTC. As protein: CATSQPGLAISSYNEQFF.

The genes are TRBV11-2 and TRBJ2-1; 7 bases line up with TRBD2. The V gene end was trimmed by 0 bases and the J gene end by 6 bases; junction bases not matched to a gene: 8. Per germline, CDR1 SGHAT and CDR2 FQNNGV. This CDR3 is 16 amino acids long. Here the CDR3 DNA reads TGTGCCAGCAGCTTAGAGGGGGGGGACCCCCTCAATGAGCAGTTCTTC. It specifies CASSLEGGDPLNEQFF. Full variable domain (rest looked up from reference TRBV11-2 and TRBJ2-1): EAGVAQSPRYKIIEKRQSVAFWCNPISGHATLYWYQQILGQGPKLLIQFQNNGVVDDSQLPKDRFSAERLKGVDSTLKIQPAKLEDSAVYLCASSLEGGDPLNEQFFGPGTRLTVL.

This clonotype was counted between two and nine times. The genes are TRBV28 and TRBJ2-6; D may match TRBD1 or TRBD2 (5 bases each). V was shortened by 7 bases and J by 2 bases, with 21 bases between the two germline ends. From germline, CDR1 is MDHEN and CDR2 SYDVKM. The CDR3 sequence is 18 residues long. The CDR3 spells CASIPGGPGAAGANVLTF. In DNA, the CDR3 is TGTGCCAGCATCCCCGGCGGTCCCGGGGCAGCTGGGGCCAACGTCCTGACTTTC.

This clonotype was seen at least ten times. The V gene is TRBV12-3 or TRBV12-4, the J gene TRBJ1-1; TRBD1 matches at 7 bases. The CDR3 length is 14 residues. Germline trimming cut 6 bases from V and 4 bases from J; bases unmatched to any gene: 8. The CDR3 protein is CASRQGQAGTEAFF. The CDR3 bases are TGTGCCAGCAGACAAGGACAGGCGGGCACTGAAGCTTTCTTT.

The J gene is TRBJ2-5, the V gene TRBV5-4, with 11 bases that match TRBD2. The CDR3 has 16 residues. V trimming: 0 bases; J trimming: 1 base; junction bases outside the gene matches: 2. Germline CDR1 SGHNT, CDR2 YYREEE (reference sequence). The CDR3 loop is CASSLDLAGGQETQYF. The CDR3 DNA reads TGTGCCAGCAGCTTGGATCTAGCGGGAGGCCAAGAGACCCAGTACTTC.

This clonotype was picked up a small number of times. The chain recombines TRBV5-8 with TRBJ1-5, with 7 nucleotides matching TRBD1. Germline assignment: CDR1 SGHTS and CDR2 YDEGEE. After removal of 1 base from V and 4 bases from J, the junction contained 5 bases not matched to a gene. This CDR3 is 15 amino acids long. This chain's CDR3 is CASSLRDRVNQPQHF. CDR3 DNA: TGTGCCAGCAGCTTGCGTGACAGGGTTAATCAGCCCCAGCATTTT.